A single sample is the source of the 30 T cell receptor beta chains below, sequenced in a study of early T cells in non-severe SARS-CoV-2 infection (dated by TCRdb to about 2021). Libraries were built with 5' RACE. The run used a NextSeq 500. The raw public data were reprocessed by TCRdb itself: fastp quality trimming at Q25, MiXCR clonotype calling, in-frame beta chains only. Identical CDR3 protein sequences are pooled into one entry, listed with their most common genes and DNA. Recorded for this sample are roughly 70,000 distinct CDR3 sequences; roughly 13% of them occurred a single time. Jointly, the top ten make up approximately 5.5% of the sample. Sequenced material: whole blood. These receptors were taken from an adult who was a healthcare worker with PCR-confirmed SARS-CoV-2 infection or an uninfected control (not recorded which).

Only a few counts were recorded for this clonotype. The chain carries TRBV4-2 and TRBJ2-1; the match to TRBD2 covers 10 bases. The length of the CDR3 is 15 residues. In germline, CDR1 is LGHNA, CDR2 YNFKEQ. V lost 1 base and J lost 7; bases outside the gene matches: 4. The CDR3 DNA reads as TGTGCCAGCAGCCAAGTAGCGGGAGGACCAAATGAGCAGTTCTTC. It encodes CASSQVAGGPNEQFF.

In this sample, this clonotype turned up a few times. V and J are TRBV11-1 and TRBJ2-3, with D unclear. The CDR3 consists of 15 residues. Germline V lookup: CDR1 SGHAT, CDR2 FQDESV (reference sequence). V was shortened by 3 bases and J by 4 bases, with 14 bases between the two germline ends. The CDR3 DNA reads TGTGCCAGCAGCTTTAGAGGTGGTATAGCAGATACGCAGTATTTT. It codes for CASSFRGGIADTQYF.

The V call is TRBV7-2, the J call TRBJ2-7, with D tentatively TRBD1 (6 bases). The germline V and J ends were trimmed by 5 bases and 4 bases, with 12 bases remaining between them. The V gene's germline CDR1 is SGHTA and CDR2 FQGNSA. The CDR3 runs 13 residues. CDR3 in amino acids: CASSLGGQYEQYF. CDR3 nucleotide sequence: TGTGCCAGCAGCCTAGGAGGACAGTACGAGCAGTACTTC. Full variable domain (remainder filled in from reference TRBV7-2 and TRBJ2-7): GAGVSQSPSNKVTEKGKDVELRCDPISGHTALYWYRQSLGQGLEFLIYFQGNSAPDKSGLPSDRFSAERTGGSVSTLTIQRTQQEDSAVYLCASSLGGQYEQYFGPGTRLTVT.

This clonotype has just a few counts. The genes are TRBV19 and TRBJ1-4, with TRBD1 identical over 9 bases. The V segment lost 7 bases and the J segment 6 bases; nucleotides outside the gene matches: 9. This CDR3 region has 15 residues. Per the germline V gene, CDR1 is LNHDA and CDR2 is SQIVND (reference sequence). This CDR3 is CASTPSRDRDEKLFF. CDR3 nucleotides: TGTGCCAGTACCCCGAGCCGGGACAGGGATGAAAAACTGTTTTTT.

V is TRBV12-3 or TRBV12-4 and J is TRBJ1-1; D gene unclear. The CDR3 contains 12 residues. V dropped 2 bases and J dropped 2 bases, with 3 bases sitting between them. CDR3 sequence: CASSLHNTEAFF. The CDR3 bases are TGTGCCAGCAGTTTACATAACACTGAAGCTTTCTTT.

CDR3 nucleotides: TGTGCCAGCAGTCCCGGGACAACCGAGCAGTTCTTC. Residues: CASSPGTTEQFF. The rearrangement uses TRBV6-5 and TRBJ2-1; a weak D match, TRBD1 (6 bases). The CDR3 runs 12 residues. The germline V gene has CDR1 MNHEY and CDR2 SVGAGI. V shed 5 bases and J shed 10 bases, with 12 bases lying between them.

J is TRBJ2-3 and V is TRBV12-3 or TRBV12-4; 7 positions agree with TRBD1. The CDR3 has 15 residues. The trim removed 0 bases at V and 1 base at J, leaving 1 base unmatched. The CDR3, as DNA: TGTGCCAGCAGTTTAGCTCAGGGGGGCACAGATACGCAGTATTTT. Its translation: CASSLAQGGTDTQYF.

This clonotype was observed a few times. CDR3 amino acids: CASSPWRVAGGPGEQFF. DNA for the CDR3: TGTGCCAGCAGCCCCTGGAGGGTAGCGGGGGGGCCGGGTGAGCAGTTCTTC. The chain recombines TRBV7-9 with TRBJ2-1, with 11 positions matching TRBD2. The CDR3 covers 17 residues. V dropped 5 bases and J dropped 9; count of bases not matched to a gene: 15. Germline loops: CDR1 SEHNR, CDR2 FQNEAQ (reference sequence).

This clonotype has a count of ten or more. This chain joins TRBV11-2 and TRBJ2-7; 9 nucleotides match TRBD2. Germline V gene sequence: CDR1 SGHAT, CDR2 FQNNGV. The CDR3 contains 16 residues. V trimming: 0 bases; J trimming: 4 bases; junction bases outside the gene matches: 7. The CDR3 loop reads CASSLDLPSGRYEQYF. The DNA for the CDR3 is TGTGCCAGCAGCTTAGATCTACCGAGCGGGAGGTACGAGCAGTACTTC.

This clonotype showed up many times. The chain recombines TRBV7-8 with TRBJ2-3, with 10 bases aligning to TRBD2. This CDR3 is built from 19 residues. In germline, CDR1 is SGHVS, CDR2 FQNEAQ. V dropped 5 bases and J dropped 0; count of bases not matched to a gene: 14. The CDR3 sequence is CASSRDPRLAGASTDTQYF. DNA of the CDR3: TGTGCCAGCAGCCGCGACCCGCGACTAGCGGGCGCTAGCACAGATACGCAGTATTTT.

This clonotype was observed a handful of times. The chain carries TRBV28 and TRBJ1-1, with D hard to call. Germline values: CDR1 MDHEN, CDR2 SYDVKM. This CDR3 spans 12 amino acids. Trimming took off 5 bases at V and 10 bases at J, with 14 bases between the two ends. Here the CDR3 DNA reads TGTGCCAGCAGTCTGGACCGAATGGTAGCTTTCTTT. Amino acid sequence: CASSLDRMVAFF.

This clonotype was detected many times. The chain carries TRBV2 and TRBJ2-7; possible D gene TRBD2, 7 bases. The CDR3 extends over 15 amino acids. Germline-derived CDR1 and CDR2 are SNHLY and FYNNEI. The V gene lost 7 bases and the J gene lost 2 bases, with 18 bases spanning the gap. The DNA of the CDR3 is TGTGCCAGCACCCCCGACGGGGGGCCAACCTACGAGCAGTACTTC. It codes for CASTPDGGPTYEQYF.

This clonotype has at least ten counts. The CDR3 DNA follows: TGCGGAACCGGGACTTGCACCTACGAGCAGTACTTC. Protein: CGTGTCTYEQYF. This sequence joins TRBV29-1 and TRBJ2-7; D perhaps matches TRBD2 (6 bases). This CDR3 is built from 12 residues. Looked up from germline, CDR1 is SQVTM and CDR2 is ANQGSEA.

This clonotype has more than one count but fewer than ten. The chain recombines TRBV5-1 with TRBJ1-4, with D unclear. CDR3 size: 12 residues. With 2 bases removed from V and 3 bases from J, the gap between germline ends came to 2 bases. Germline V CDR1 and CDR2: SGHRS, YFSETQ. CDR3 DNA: TGCGCCAGCAGCTTATCTAATGAAAAACTGTTTTTT. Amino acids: CASSLSNEKLFF.

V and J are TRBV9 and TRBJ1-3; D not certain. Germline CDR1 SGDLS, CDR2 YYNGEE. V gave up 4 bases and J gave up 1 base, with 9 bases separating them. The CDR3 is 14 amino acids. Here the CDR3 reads CASSSWGSGNTIYF. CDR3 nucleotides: TGTGCCAGCAGCTCATGGGGTTCTGGAAACACCATATATTTT. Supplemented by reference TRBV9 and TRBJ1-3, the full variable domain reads DSGVTQTPKHLITATGQRVTLRCSPRSGDLSVYWYQQSLDQGLQFLIQYYNGEERAKGNILERFSAQQFPDLHSELNLSSLELGDSALYFCASSSWGSGNTIYFGEGSWLTVV.

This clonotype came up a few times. DNA of the CDR3: TGCAGCGTTGGACAGGGGGCAGGCGATCAGCCCCAGCATTTT. Protein: CSVGQGAGDQPQHF. The rearrangement links TRBV29-1 to TRBJ1-5; 10 nucleotides line up with TRBD1. CDR1 and CDR2 from the germline V gene are SQVTM and ANQGSEA. The CDR3 has 14 amino acids. Unmatched junction bases numbered 5, after V lost 4 bases and J lost 5 bases.

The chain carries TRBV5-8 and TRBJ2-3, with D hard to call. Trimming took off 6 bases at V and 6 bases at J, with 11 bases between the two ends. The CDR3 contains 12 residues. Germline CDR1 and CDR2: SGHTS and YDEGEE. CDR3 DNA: TGTGCCAGCATCCGGCTCATGGATACGCAGTATTTT. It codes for CASIRLMDTQYF. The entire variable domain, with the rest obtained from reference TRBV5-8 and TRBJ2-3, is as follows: EAGVTQSPTHLIKTRGQQATLRCSPISGHTSVYWYQQALGLGLQFLLWYDEGEERNRGNFPPRFSGRQFPNYSSELNVNALELEDSALYLCASIRLMDTQYFGPGTRLTVL.

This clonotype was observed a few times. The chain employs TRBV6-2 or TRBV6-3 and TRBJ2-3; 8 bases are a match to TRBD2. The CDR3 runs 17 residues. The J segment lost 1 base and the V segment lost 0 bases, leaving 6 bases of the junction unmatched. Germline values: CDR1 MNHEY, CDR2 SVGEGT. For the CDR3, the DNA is TGTGCCAGCAGTTACTCGCTCCGGGGGGGTGGCACAGATACGCAGTATTTT. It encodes CASSYSLRGGGTDTQYF.

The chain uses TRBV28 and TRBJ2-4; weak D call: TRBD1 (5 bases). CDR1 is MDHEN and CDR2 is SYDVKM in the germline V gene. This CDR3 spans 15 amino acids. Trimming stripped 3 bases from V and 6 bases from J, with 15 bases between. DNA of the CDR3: TGTGCCAGCAGTTTCCCGGGCAGGGTAGTAAACATTCAGTACTTC. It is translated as CASSFPGRVVNIQYF.

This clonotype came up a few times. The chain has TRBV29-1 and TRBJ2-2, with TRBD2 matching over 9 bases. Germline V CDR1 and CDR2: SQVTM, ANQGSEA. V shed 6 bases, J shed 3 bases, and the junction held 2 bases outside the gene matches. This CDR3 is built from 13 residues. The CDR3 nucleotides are TGCAGCGTGGGACTAGCATACACCGGGGAGCTGTTTTTT. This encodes CSVGLAYTGELFF.

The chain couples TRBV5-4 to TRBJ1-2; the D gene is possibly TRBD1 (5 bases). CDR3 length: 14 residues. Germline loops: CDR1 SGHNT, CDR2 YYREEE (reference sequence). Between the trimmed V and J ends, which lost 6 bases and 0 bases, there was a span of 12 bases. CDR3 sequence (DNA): TGTGCCAGCACCCCAGGGCAAGCTAACTATGGCTACACCTTC. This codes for CASTPGQANYGYTF.

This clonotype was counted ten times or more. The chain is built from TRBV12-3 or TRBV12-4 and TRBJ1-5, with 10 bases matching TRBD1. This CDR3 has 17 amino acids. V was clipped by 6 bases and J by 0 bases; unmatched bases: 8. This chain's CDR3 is CASSPGTGVYSNQPQHF. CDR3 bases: TGTGCCAGCAGCCCGGGGACAGGGGTTTATAGCAATCAGCCCCAGCATTTT.

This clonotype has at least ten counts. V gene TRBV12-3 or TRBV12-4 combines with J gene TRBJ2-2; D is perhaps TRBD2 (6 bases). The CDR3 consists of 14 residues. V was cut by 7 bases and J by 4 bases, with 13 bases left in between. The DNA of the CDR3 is TGTGCCAGCAAGCTCGGGGGAAGCACCGGGGAGCTGTTTTTT. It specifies CASKLGGSTGELFF.

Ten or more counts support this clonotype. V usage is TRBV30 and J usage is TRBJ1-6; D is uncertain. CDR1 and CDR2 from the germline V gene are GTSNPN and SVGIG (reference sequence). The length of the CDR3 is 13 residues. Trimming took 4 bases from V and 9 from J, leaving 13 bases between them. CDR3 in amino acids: CAWMDQEGSPLHF. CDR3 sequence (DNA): TGTGCCTGGATGGACCAAGAGGGTTCACCCCTCCACTTT.

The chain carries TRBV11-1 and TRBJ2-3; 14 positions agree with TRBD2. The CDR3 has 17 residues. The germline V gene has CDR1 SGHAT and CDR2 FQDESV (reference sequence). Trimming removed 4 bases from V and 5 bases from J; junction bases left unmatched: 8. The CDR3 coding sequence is TGTGCCAGCAGCTGGACCGGGACTAGCGGGGGCATAGATACGCAGTATTTT. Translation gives CASSWTGTSGGIDTQYF. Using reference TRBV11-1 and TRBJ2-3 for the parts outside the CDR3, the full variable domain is EAEVAQSPRYKITEKSQAVAFWCDPISGHATLYWYRQILGQGPELLVQFQDESVVDDSQLPKDRFSAERLKGVDSTLKIQPAELGDSAMYLCASSWTGTSGGIDTQYFGPGTRLTVL.

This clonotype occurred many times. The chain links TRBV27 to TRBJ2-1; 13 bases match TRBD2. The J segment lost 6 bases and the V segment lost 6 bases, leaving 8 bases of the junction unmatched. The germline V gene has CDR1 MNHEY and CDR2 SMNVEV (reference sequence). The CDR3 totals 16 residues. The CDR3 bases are TGTGCCAGCAGCCGCGAGGGACTAGCGGGACCCAATGAGCAGTTCTTC. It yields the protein CASSREGLAGPNEQFF.

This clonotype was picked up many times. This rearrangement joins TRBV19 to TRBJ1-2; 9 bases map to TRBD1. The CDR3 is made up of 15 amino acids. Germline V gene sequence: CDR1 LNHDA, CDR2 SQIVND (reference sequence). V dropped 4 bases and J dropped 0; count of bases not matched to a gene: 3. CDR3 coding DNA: TGTGCCAGTAGTAAAGGGACAGGGACTAACTATGGCTACACCTTC. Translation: CASSKGTGTNYGYTF.

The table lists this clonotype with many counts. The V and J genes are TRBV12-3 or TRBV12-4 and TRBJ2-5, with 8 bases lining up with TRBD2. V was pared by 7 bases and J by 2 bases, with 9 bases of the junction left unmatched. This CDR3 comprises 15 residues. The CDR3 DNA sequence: TGTGCCAGCAAACCCCGGCGGGAGGTTCAAGAGACCCAGTACTTC. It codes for CASKPRREVQETQYF.

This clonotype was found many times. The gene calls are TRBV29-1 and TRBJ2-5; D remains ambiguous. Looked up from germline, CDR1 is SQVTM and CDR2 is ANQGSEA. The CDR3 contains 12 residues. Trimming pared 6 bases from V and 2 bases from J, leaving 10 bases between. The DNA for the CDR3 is TGCAGCGTCTCCTACGGGCAAGAGACCCAGTACTTC. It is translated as CSVSYGQETQYF.

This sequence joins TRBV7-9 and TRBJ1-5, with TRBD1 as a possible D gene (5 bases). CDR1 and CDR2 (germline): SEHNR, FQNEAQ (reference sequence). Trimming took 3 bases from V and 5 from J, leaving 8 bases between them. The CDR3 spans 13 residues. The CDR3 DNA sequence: TGTGCCAGCAGCTTCCGGGGGGATCAGCCCCAGCATTTT. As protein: CASSFRGDQPQHF.